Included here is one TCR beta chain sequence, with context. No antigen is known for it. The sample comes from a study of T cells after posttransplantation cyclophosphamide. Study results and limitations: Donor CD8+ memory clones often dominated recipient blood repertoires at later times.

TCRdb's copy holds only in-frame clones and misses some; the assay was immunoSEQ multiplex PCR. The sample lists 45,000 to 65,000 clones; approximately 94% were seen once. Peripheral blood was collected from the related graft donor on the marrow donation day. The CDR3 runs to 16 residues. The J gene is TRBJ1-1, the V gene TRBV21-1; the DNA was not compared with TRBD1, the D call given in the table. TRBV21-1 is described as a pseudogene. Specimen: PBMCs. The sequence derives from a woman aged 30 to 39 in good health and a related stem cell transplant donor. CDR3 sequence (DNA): TGTGCCAGCAGCTGGGCCGAAATGACGGTTAACACTGAAGCTTTCTTT. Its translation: CASSWAEMTVNTEAFF.